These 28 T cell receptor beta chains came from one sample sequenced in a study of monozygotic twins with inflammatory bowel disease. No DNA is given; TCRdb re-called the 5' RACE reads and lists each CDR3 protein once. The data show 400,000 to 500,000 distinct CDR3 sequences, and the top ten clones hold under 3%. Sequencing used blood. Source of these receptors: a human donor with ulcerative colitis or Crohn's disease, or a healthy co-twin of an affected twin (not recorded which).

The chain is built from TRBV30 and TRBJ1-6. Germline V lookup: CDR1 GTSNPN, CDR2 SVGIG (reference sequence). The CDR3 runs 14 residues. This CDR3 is CAWRVKVDNSPLHF. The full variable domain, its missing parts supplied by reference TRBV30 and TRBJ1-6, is SQTIHQWPATLVQPVGSPLSLECTVEGTSNPNLYWYRQAAGRGLQLLFYSVGIGQISSEVPQNLSASRPQDRQFILSSKKLLLSDSGFYLCAWRVKVDNSPLHFGNGTRLTVT.

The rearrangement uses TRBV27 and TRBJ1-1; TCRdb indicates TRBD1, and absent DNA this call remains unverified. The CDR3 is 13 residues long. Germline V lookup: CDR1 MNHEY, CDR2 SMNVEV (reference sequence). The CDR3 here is CASSFWGATEAFF.

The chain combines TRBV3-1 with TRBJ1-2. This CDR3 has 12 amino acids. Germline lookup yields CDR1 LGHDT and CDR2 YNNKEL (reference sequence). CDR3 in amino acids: CASSHGRDGYTF.

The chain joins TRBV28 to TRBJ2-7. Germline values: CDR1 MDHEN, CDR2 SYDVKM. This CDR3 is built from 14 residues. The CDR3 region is CASSLDQILIEQYF.

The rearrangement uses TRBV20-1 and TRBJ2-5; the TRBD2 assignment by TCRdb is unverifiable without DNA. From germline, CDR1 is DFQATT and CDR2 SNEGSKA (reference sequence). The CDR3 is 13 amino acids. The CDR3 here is CSAIRTGGKTQYF.

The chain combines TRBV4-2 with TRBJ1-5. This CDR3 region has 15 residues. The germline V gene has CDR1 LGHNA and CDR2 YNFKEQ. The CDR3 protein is CASSQESLGNQPQHF.

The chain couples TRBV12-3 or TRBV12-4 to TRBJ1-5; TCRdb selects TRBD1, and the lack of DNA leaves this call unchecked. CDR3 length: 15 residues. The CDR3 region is CASSFGTGGYQPQHF.

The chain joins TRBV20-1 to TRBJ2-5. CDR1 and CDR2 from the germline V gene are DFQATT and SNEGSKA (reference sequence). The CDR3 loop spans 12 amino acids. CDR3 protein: CSASWPEETQYF.

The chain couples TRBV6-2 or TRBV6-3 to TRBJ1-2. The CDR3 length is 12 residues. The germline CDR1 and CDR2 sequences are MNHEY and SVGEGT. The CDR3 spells CASSTENYGYTF.

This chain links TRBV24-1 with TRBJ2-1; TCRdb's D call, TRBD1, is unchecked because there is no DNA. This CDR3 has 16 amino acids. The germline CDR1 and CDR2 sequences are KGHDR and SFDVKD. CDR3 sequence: CATSDFPGQGYNEQFF.

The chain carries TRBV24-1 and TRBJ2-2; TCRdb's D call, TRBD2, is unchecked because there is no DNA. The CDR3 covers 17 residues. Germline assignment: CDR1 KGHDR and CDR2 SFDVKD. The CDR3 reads CATSDRESWVSYGELFF.

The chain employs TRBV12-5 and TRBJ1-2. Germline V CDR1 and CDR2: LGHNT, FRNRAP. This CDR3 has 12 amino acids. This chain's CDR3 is CASGNTSYGYTF.

The CDR3: CASSFRGANYGYTF. The rearrangement uses TRBV12-3 or TRBV12-4 and TRBJ1-2; no DNA is available, so the TRBD1 call from TCRdb remains unchecked. This CDR3 has 14 amino acids.

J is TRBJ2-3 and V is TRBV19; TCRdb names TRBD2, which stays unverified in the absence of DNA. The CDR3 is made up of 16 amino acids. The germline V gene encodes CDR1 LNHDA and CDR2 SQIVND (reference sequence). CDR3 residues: CASSAIGSRERGTQYF.

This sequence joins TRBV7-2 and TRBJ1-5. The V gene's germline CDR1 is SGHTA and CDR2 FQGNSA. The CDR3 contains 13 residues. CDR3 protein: CASSLTPNQPQHF.

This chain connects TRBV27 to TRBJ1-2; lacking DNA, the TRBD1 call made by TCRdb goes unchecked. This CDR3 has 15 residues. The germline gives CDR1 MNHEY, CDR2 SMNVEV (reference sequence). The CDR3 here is CASSLSPGGLRGYTF.

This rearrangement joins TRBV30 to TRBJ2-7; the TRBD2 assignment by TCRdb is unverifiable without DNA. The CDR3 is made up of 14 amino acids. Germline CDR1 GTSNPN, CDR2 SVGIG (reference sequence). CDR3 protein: CAWNRAGGPLEQYF.

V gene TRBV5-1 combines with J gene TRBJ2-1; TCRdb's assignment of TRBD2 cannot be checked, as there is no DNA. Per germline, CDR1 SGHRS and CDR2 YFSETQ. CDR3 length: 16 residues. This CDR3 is CASSRGLAGGYNEQFF.

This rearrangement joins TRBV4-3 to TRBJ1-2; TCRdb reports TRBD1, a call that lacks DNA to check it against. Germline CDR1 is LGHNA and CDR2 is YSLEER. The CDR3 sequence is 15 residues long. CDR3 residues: CASSSQTGSNYGYTF.

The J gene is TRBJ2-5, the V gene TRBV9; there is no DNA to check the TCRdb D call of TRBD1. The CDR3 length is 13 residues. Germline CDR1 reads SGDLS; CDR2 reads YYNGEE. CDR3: CASSQPPGETQYF. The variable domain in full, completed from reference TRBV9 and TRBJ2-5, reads DSGVTQTPKHLITATGQRVTLRCSPRSGDLSVYWYQQSLDQGLQFLIQYYNGEERAKGNILERFSAQQFPDLHSELNLSSLELGDSALYFCASSQPPGETQYFGPGTRLLVL.

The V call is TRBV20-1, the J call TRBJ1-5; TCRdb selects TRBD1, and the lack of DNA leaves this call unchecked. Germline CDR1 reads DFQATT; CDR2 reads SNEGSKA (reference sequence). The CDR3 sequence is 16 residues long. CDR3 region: CSARSGQGLSHQPQHF.

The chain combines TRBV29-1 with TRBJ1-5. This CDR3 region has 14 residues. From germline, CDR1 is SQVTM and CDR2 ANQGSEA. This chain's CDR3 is CSAKTAGKNQPQHF.

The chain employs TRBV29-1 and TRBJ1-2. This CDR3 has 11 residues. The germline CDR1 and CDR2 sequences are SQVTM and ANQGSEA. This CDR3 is CSDQIGYGYTF.

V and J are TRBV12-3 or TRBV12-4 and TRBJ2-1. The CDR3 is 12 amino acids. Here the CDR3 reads CASSFELSEQFF.

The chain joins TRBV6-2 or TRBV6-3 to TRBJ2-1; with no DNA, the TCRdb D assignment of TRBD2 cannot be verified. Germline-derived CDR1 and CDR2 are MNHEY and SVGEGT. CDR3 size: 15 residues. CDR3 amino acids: CASSYSVSVRDEQFF.

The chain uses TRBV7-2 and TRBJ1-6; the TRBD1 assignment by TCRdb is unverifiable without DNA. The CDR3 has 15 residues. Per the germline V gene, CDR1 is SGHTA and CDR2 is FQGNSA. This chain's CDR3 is CASSSLGGARSPLHF. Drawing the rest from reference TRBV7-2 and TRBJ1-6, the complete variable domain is GAGVSQSPSNKVTEKGKDVELRCDPISGHTALYWYRQSLGQGLEFLIYFQGNSAPDKSGLPSDRFSAERTGGSVSTLTIQRTQQEDSAVYLCASSSLGGARSPLHFGNGTRLTVT.

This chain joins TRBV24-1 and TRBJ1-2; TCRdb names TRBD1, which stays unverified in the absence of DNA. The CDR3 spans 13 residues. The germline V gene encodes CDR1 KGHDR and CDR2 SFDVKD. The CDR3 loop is CATSDRDRDGYTF.

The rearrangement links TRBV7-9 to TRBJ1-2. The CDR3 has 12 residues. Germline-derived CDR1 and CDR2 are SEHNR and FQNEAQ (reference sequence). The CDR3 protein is CASSGEDYGYTF.